The clone carrying this T cell receptor (beta chain) was observed once. Its antigen is undetermined. Profiling relied on immunoSEQ multiplex PCR, and the TCRdb table lists in-frame clones only, not all of them. This sample has fewer than 150,000 clones, with roughly 93% found just once. The CDR3 extends over 14 amino acids. Trimming shortened V by 0 bases and J by 1 base, and 7 bases separated the two germline ends. Germline V gene data show CDR1 as GTSNPN and CDR2 as SVGIG (reference sequence). Thawed PBMCs were FACS-sorted into unstimulated CD4+CD25+CD127- regulatory T cells, CD4+CD25- non-regulatory cells, CD4 and CD8 cells. This specimen comes from a study of Tregs in tolerant kidney transplant recipients. Notes on the study in general: The small number of patients limits these findings pending further validation. This study did not directly address biological reproducibility. Tregs expanded with activated donor B cells seemed most donor-specific.

The sequenced sample consisted of CD4+ T cells from blood. The chain employs TRBV30 and TRBJ1-3; D remains unclear. The source of this sequence is a human donor in good health. In nucleotides, the CDR3 is TGTGCCTGGAGTGTATCGGTATCTGGAAACACCATATATTTT. It codes for CAWSVSVSGNTIYF.